The 32 T cell receptor beta chains listed next were all sequenced from one sample in a study of T cell changes during pregnancy in multiple sclerosis. Assay used: immunoSEQ multiplex PCR; TCRdb lists only in-frame clones, some missing. The sample records over 35,000 clones, roughly 90% being singletons. The sequencing here drew on CD8+ T cells from peripheral blood mononuclear cells, taken before pregnancy. These receptors originate from a female donor with multiple sclerosis, enrolled in a pregnancy study.

The V gene is TRBV27, the J gene TRBJ2-7, with 8 bases identical to TRBD2. Trimming removed 6 bases from V and 2 bases from J; junction bases left unmatched: 9. Germline V CDR1 and CDR2: MNHEY, SMNVEV (reference sequence). The CDR3 is 15 residues long. CDR3 nucleotides: TGTGCCAGCAGCCCAACCCCAGCGGGAGCCTACGAGCAGTACTTC. Translating it yields CASSPTPAGAYEQYF.

The chain has TRBV28 and TRBJ1-3; TRBD1 is a possible D gene (6 bases). The CDR3 contains 15 residues. Germline V gene data show CDR1 as MDHEN and CDR2 as SYDVKM. The V end lost 5 bases, the J end lost 7 bases, and 18 bases lay between the germline ends. The chain's CDR3 is CASSISTDSVNTIYF. CDR3 nucleotide sequence: TGTGCCAGCAGTATTTCCACGGACAGTGTCAACACCATATATTTT.

The V and J genes are TRBV9 and TRBJ1-2; a weak D match, TRBD1 (6 bases). Trimming shortened V by 0 bases and J by 7 bases, and 22 bases separated the two germline ends. The germline V gene has CDR1 SGDLS and CDR2 YYNGEE. The CDR3 length is 17 residues. The CDR3 region has the DNA TGTGCCAGCAGCGTAGGAGTAGGACAGACCAAAACCGGTGGCTACACCTTC. Translated, it gives CASSVGVGQTKTGGYTF.

The chain employs TRBV10-3 and TRBJ1-5, with D unresolved. The CDR3 spans 13 residues. CDR1 and CDR2 (germline): ENHRY, SYGVKD. V lost 3 bases, J lost 0 bases, and 3 bases lay in between. The CDR3 region is CAISDSSNQPQHF. The CDR3 DNA reads TGTGCCATCAGTGATAGTAGCAATCAGCCCCAGCATTTT.

The V gene is TRBV19, the J gene TRBJ2-3; 7 bases are shared with TRBD2. Per the germline V gene, CDR1 is LNHDA and CDR2 is SQIVND (reference sequence). Trimming removed 6 bases from V and 0 bases from J; junction bases left unmatched: 6. The CDR3 totals 15 residues. CDR3 nucleotide sequence: TGTGCCAGTAGCGAGCGGGACCCTAGCACAGATACGCAGTATTTT. This encodes CASSERDPSTDTQYF. The full variable domain, its missing parts supplied by reference TRBV19 and TRBJ2-3, is DGGITQSPKYLFRKEGQNVTLSCEQNLNHDAMYWYRQDPGQGLRLIYYSQIVNDFQKGDIAEGYSVSREKKESFPLTVTSAQKNPTAFYLCASSERDPSTDTQYFGPGTRLTVL.

Remarks on this clone: The junction does not match germline at one end; this may be a read error. V is TRBV27 and J is TRBJ2-5; TRBD2 matches 11 bases. Germline CDR1 reads MNHEY; CDR2 reads SMNVEV (reference sequence). The CDR3 length is 15 residues. CDR3 DNA: TGTGCCAGCAGTACCCTAGCGGGGGGAAGAGAGGCCCAGTACTTC. As protein: CASSTLAGGREAQYF.

CDR3 protein: CASSPGVSTNQPQHF. CDR3 bases: TGTGCCAGCAGTCCCGGGGTCAGCACTAATCAGCCCCAGCATTTT. The rearrangement links TRBV7-6 to TRBJ1-5, with no clear D. V lost 6 bases and J lost 4, with 16 bases in between. CDR1 and CDR2 from the germline V gene are SGHVS and FNYEAQ. CDR3 length equals 15 residues.

This clone came up a few times. A junction boundary mismatches the germline segment, possibly from a read error. The chain recombines TRBV7-7 with TRBJ2-5, with 10 bases aligning to TRBD1. The CDR3 sequence is 14 residues long. Germline loops: CDR1 SSHAT, CDR2 FNYEAQ (reference sequence). The CDR3 nucleotides are TGTGCTAGCAGCTCGGGACAGGGGATAGAGACCCAGTACTTC. This translates into CASSSGQGIETQYF.

The V and J genes are TRBV4-3 and TRBJ2-5, with 7 bases fitting TRBD1. The CDR3 has 15 amino acids. The junction had 6 bases not matched to a gene; V was cut back by 0 bases and J by 5 bases. CDR1 LGHNA and CDR2 YSLEER come from the germline V gene. This chain's CDR3 is CASSQDLGGAETQYF. The CDR3 DNA reads as TGCGCCAGCAGCCAAGATTTAGGGGGCGCCGAGACCCAGTACTTC.

The rearrangement joins TRBV29-1 to TRBJ2-7, with no clear D. The CDR3 totals 13 residues. V lost 3 bases to trimming and J lost 2 bases, with 11 bases between them. From germline, CDR1 is SQVTM and CDR2 ANQGSEA. CDR3 loop: CSVESGSAYEQYF. As DNA, the CDR3 is TGCAGCGTTGAGAGTGGTTCCGCCTACGAGCAGTACTTC.

This chain joins TRBV28 and TRBJ2-2; D may be TRBD1 (6 bases). The CDR3 consists of 15 residues. The V end was cut by 2 bases, the J end by 2 bases, with 9 bases between. Germline V CDR1 and CDR2: MDHEN, SYDVKM. DNA of the CDR3: TGTGCCAGCAGTTTAGAGGGGGACAACACCGGGGAGCTGTTTTTT. This gives the protein CASSLEGDNTGELFF.

This chain joins TRBV14 and TRBJ2-1, with 7 bases fitting TRBD2. With V trimmed by 0 bases and J by 9 bases, 2 bases remained unmatched. The CDR3 loop spans 13 amino acids. Germline V gives CDR1 SGHDN, CDR2 FVKESK. This CDR3 is CASSQDGGGEQFF. DNA for the CDR3: TGTGCCAGCAGCCAAGATGGGGGGGGTGAGCAGTTCTTC.

The chain uses TRBV25-1 and TRBJ1-1; D ambiguous. CDR1 is MGHDK and CDR2 is SYGVNS in the germline V gene. V lost 2 bases, J lost 6 bases, and 4 bases lay in between. The CDR3 contains 11 residues. The CDR3 coding sequence is TGTGCCAGCAGTGAAAGCGCTGAAGCTTTCTTT. It specifies CASSESAEAFF. The complete variable domain, with remaining parts taken from reference TRBV25-1 and TRBJ1-1, reads EADIYQTPRYLVIGTGKKITLECSQTMGHDKMYWYQQDPGMELHLIHYSYGVNSTEKGDLSSESTVSRIRTEHFPLTLESARPSHTSQYLCASSESAEAFFGQGTRLTVV.

This rearrangement joins TRBV6-1 to TRBJ2-1; TRBD2 matches 9 bases. This CDR3 contains 15 residues. From germline, CDR1 is MNHNS and CDR2 SASEGT. V lost 3 bases and J lost 3; bases outside the gene matches: 3. The CDR3 DNA is TGTGCCAGCAGTGAGGGGCGGGAGGGCTACAATGAGCAGTTCTTC. Residues: CASSEGREGYNEQFF.

The chain combines TRBV29-1 with TRBJ2-7; tentative D call: TRBD2 (5 bases). Germline CDR1 SQVTM, CDR2 ANQGSEA. V gave up 3 bases and J gave up 6 bases, with 18 bases separating them. This CDR3 is 14 amino acids long. CDR3 coding DNA: TGCAGCGTTGAGTATCCGGAGGCAGCTCGCGAGCAGTACTTC. Its protein is CSVEYPEAAREQYF.

The V gene is TRBV6-6, the J gene TRBJ1-3, with TRBD1 matching over 8 bases. V shed 5 bases, J shed 4 bases, and the junction held 10 bases outside the gene matches. Per the germline V gene, CDR1 is MNHNY and CDR2 is SVGAGI (reference sequence). The CDR3 has 16 residues. CDR3 sequence (DNA): TGTGCCAGCAGTCCCCTAAGGGGGACAGGAGGAAACACCATATATTTT. Its protein product is CASSPLRGTGGNTIYF.

This chain joins TRBV11-3 and TRBJ2-7; no clear D. V lost 3 bases to trimming and J lost 0 bases, with 9 bases between them. The germline gives CDR1 SGHNT, CDR2 YENEEA. The CDR3 contains 14 residues. CDR3 protein: CASSFSSDSYEQYF. In nucleotides, the CDR3 is TGTGCCAGCAGCTTCAGTTCAGACTCCTACGAGCAGTACTTC.

V is TRBV28 and J is TRBJ1-5; TRBD1 matches at 7 bases. The CDR3 has 15 amino acids. The germline CDR1 and CDR2 sequences are MDHEN and SYDVKM. The V gene end was trimmed by 6 bases and the J gene end by 6 bases; junction bases not matched to a gene: 11. Here the CDR3 DNA reads TGTGCCAGCAGCCATCGACAGGGATGGGGTCAGCCCCAGCATTTT. Translated, it gives CASSHRQGWGQPQHF.

The rearrangement links TRBV27 to TRBJ2-7; 7 bases fit TRBD1. Trimming cost V 3 bases and J 3 bases; bases outside gene matches: 14. Per the germline V gene, CDR1 is MNHEY and CDR2 is SMNVEV (reference sequence). The CDR3 has 17 amino acids. The CDR3 DNA reads TGTGCCAGCAGTTTGGTATCTCGGACAGGTCCCAGCTACGAGCAGTACTTC. The encoded protein is CASSLVSRTGPSYEQYF.

This chain uses TRBV9 with TRBJ2-5; 7 bases match TRBD2. CDR1 and CDR2 from the germline V gene are SGDLS and YYNGEE. V was pared by 4 bases and J by 1 base, with 16 bases of the junction left unmatched. CDR3 length: 18 amino acids. CDR3 in amino acids: CASSTSPAGVRAQETQYF. The CDR3, as DNA: TGTGCCAGCAGCACCTCCCCGGCGGGGGTCAGGGCCCAAGAGACCCAGTACTTC.

This chain links TRBV29-1 with TRBJ2-7; 7 positions agree with TRBD1. V lost 2 bases, J lost 4 bases, and 2 bases stayed unmatched. This CDR3 is built from 12 residues. Germline V gives CDR1 SQVTM, CDR2 ANQGSEA. The CDR3 nucleotides read TGCAGCGTTGAATCCAGGGGGTACGAGCAGTACTTC. Residues: CSVESRGYEQYF.

The gene calls are TRBV27 and TRBJ2-5; D is ambiguous. Trimming removed 2 bases from V and 5 bases from J, with 9 bases in between. Per the germline V gene, CDR1 is MNHEY and CDR2 is SMNVEV (reference sequence). The CDR3 runs to 13 residues. The CDR3 DNA follows: TGTGCCAGCAGTTTAGGCGGAGCGGAGACCCAGTACTTC. Its translation: CASSLGGAETQYF.

This sequence joins TRBV6-1 and TRBJ2-2; TRBD1 matches 8 bases. The CDR3 contains 15 residues. CDR1 and CDR2 (germline): MNHNS, SASEGT. The ends lost 7 bases at V and 3 bases at J; junction bases unmatched: 7. CDR3 sequence (DNA): TGTGCCAGCACCCTACGACAGGGGCACACCGGGGAGCTGTTTTTT. Amino acid sequence: CASTLRQGHTGELFF.

This chain uses TRBV28 with TRBJ2-2, with 12 bases matching TRBD2. The germline V gene encodes CDR1 MDHEN and CDR2 SYDVKM. The CDR3 length is 18 residues. V lost 4 bases and J lost 5; bases outside the gene matches: 11. The CDR3: CASSSTLGLAGRTGELFF. CDR3 coding DNA: TGTGCCAGCAGTTCAACCCTCGGACTAGCGGGACGTACCGGGGAGCTGTTTTTT.

V is TRBV29-1 and J is TRBJ2-7; D is undetermined. The CDR3 loop spans 13 amino acids. Germline CDR1 and CDR2: SQVTM and ANQGSEA. V lost 0 bases and J lost 2, with 8 bases in between. In nucleotides, the CDR3 is TGCAGCGTTGAAGATCGCGTGGCCTACGAGCAGTACTTC. As protein: CSVEDRVAYEQYF.

The chain recombines TRBV5-6 with TRBJ2-7, with 7 bases fitting TRBD1. CDR3 size: 12 residues. With V trimmed by 4 bases and J by 7 bases, 5 bases remained unmatched. CDR1 is SGHDT, CDR2 YYEEEE, per germline. CDR3 residues: CASSDDREEQYF. The DNA of the CDR3 is TGTGCCAGCAGCGACGACAGGGAAGAGCAGTACTTC.

The chain couples TRBV28 to TRBJ2-7, with D unresolved. The CDR3 is made up of 11 amino acids. The V end was cut by 4 bases, the J end by 4 bases, with 5 bases between. CDR1 and CDR2 (germline): MDHEN, SYDVKM. The CDR3 coding sequence is TGTGCCAGCAGTTACGGGTACGAGCAGTACTTC. It translates to CASSYGYEQYF. Together with reference TRBV28 and TRBJ2-7, the CDR3 gives the full variable domain: DVKVTQSSRYLVKRTGEKVFLECVQDMDHENMFWYRQDPGLGLRLIYFSYDVKMKEKGDIPEGYSVSREKKERFSLILESASTNQTSMYLCASSYGYEQYFGPGTRLTVT.

The V call is TRBV28, the J call TRBJ2-5; TRBD1 matches 7 bases. The CDR3 length is 14 residues. Germline CDR1 MDHEN, CDR2 SYDVKM. V lost 8 bases to trimming and J lost 6 bases; unmatched junction nucleotides: 12. The CDR3 loop reads CASGTLQGMKTQYF. The CDR3 DNA reads TGTGCCAGCGGAACTTTACAGGGGATGAAGACCCAGTACTTC. Variable domain in full (rest from reference TRBV28 and TRBJ2-5): DVKVTQSSRYLVKRTGEKVFLECVQDMDHENMFWYRQDPGLGLRLIYFSYDVKMKEKGDIPEGYSVSREKKERFSLILESASTNQTSMYLCASGTLQGMKTQYFGPGTRLLVL.

The rearrangement links TRBV27 to TRBJ2-1; D is possibly TRBD2 (5 bases). V was trimmed by 3 bases and J by 12 bases, leaving 12 bases between them. The germline V gene encodes CDR1 MNHEY and CDR2 SMNVEV (reference sequence). The CDR3 sequence is 12 residues long. The CDR3 DNA is TGTGCCAGCAGTTTGCAAGGTCGGGGGCAGTTCTTC. The encoded protein is CASSLQGRGQFF.

The chain carries TRBV13 and TRBJ2-7; the match to TRBD2 covers 7 bases. This CDR3 is built from 14 residues. Trimming at V came to 5 bases and at J to 0 bases, leaving 4 bases not matched to a gene. Germline V gives CDR1 PRHDT, CDR2 FYEKMQ (reference sequence). This chain's CDR3 is CASSKRTSSYEQYF. For the CDR3, the DNA is TGTGCCAGCAGCAAACGGACTAGCTCCTACGAGCAGTACTTC.

V and J are TRBV5-6 and TRBJ2-1; 7 bases line up with TRBD1. Germline V CDR1 and CDR2: SGHDT, YYEEEE. CDR3 length: 11 residues. J gave up 9 bases and V 4 bases, and 1 base lay outside the gene matches. The CDR3 DNA follows: TGTGCCAGCAGCGACAGGGTTGAGCAGTTCTTC. This sequence encodes CASSDRVEQFF.

V and J are TRBV27 and TRBJ2-5; 9 bases agree with TRBD1. In germline, CDR1 is MNHEY, CDR2 SMNVEV (reference sequence). After removal of 4 bases from V and 1 base from J, the junction contained 10 bases not matched to a gene. The CDR3 contains 17 residues. The CDR3 nucleotides are TGTGCCAGCAGTTCTCCGGGACAGGGCCGTCTCCAAGAGACCCAGTACTTC. This sequence encodes CASSSPGQGRLQETQYF.